This passage covers 21 T cell receptor beta chains from one sample sequenced in a study of blood T cell repertoires in COVID-19 (dated by TCRdb to 2018 to 2021). Library preparation was by the immunoSEQ multiplex PCR assay. As stored in TCRdb, this immuneACCESS dataset retains in-frame rearrangements with V and J assigned. A fraction of the clones does not appear; measured against another copy, unresolved V genes explain less than half of the discrepancy, and the remainder lacks a known reason. The sample table lists some 150,000 clones, roughly 77% of them with a count of one. Around 4% of the sample belongs to the ten largest clones. The sequenced sample consisted of peripheral blood. All receptors derive from a man in his fifties or sixties with acute or convalescent COVID-19.

The chain links TRBV29-1 to TRBJ2-1; 7 bases agree with TRBD2. CDR1 and CDR2 from the germline V gene are SQVTM and ANQGSEA. The CDR3 has 15 amino acids. Losses at the gene ends were 3 bases for V and 0 bases for J; bases not matched to a gene: 5. CDR3 bases: TGCAGCGTTGAGATGGGCGGGAGCTCCTACAATGAGCAGTTCTTC. Translation: CSVEMGGSSYNEQFF.

The genes are TRBV10-1 and TRBJ2-3; TRBD1 might be the D (6 bases). Germline assignment: CDR1 WNHNN and CDR2 SYGVQD (reference sequence). The CDR3 is 14 amino acids. V was shortened by 5 bases and J by 0 bases, with 9 bases between the two germline ends. The CDR3 is CASSRGSSTDTQYF. CDR3 nucleotide sequence: TGCGCCAGCAGTAGGGGGTCTAGCACAGATACGCAGTATTTT.

The rearrangement joins TRBV5-6 to TRBJ2-5; D is perhaps TRBD2 (6 bases). Germline V gene lookup returns CDR1 SGHDT and CDR2 YYEEEE. This CDR3 is built from 14 residues. Trimming stripped 4 bases from V and 5 bases from J, with 15 bases between. The CDR3 region has the DNA TGTGCCAGCAGCAACGGACTACTTTGGGAGACCCAGTACTTC. Translation: CASSNGLLWETQYF.

The V call is TRBV7-2, the J call TRBJ1-6; D may be TRBD1 (6 bases). With 5 bases removed from V and 9 bases from J, the gap between germline ends came to 20 bases. Germline values: CDR1 SGHTA, CDR2 FQGNSA. The CDR3 is made up of 16 amino acids. In DNA form, the CDR3 reads TGTGCCAGCAGCCCCCAAGGCAGGGGCGGCCCTTCACCCCTCCACTTT. It translates to CASSPQGRGGPSPLHF.

The chain combines TRBV27 with TRBJ1-6, with TRBD1 identical over 9 bases. The junction had 8 bases not matched to a gene; V was cut back by 5 bases and J by 9 bases. The CDR3 consists of 15 residues. CDR1 is MNHEY, CDR2 SMNVEV, per germline (reference sequence). The CDR3 DNA follows: TGTGCCAGCAGTCTCCGACAGGGGGGGAGTTCACCCCTCCACTTT. Translated: CASSLRQGGSSPLHF.

The chain recombines TRBV2 with TRBJ2-5; 9 bases align to TRBD2. Losses at the gene ends were 7 bases for V and 7 bases for J; bases not matched to a gene: 10. The germline V gene encodes CDR1 SNHLY and CDR2 FYNNEI. The CDR3 covers 14 residues. The CDR3 region has the DNA TGTGCCAGCACTCTAGGAGTACTAGCGGGGACCCAGTACTTC. It specifies CASTLGVLAGTQYF.

This clone was seen a few times. V usage is TRBV6-2 or TRBV6-3 and J usage is TRBJ1-1; D is unresolved. This CDR3 is built from 13 residues. Germline CDR1 MNHEY, CDR2 SVGEGT. V gave up 4 bases and J gave up 6 bases, with 12 bases separating them. The CDR3 is CASSSRESAEAFF. The CDR3 DNA reads as TGTGCCAGCAGTTCGAGGGAGTCGGCTGAAGCTTTCTTT.

This chain joins TRBV15 and TRBJ1-4; D not resolved. The germline CDR1 and CDR2 sequences are LNHNV and YYDKDF (reference sequence). This CDR3 is 18 amino acids long. With 5 bases removed from V and 1 base from J, the gap between germline ends came to 20 bases. CDR3 in amino acids: CATSPPRRRLKTNEKLFF. In DNA, the CDR3 is TGTGCCACCAGCCCCCCCCGCCGGCGGCTGAAAACTAATGAAAAACTGTTTTTT.

The chain joins TRBV27 to TRBJ2-6; TRBD1 matches 7 bases. The CDR3 is 17 residues long. The V gene end was trimmed by 2 bases and the J gene end by 4 bases; junction bases not matched to a gene: 8. The germline gives CDR1 MNHEY, CDR2 SMNVEV (reference sequence). DNA for the CDR3: TGTGCCAGCAGTTTAATTAGGGGGCGTTCCGGGGCCAACGTCCTGACTTTC. Amino acids: CASSLIRGRSGANVLTF.

The chain carries TRBV29-1 and TRBJ2-7; perhaps TRBD2 as D (5 bases). Germline loops: CDR1 SQVTM, CDR2 ANQGSEA. The CDR3 runs to 13 residues. The ends were cut back, 6 bases at V and 2 bases at J, with 14 bases in the middle. CDR3: CSVLISATYEQYF. For the CDR3, the DNA is TGCAGCGTATTAATTAGCGCAACCTACGAGCAGTACTTC.

The J gene is TRBJ1-5, the V gene TRBV19; D unclear. The CDR3 spans 14 residues. Trimming cost V 0 bases and J 6 bases, with 9 bases left between them. CDR1 and CDR2 from the germline V gene are LNHDA and SQIVND (reference sequence). CDR3 nucleotides: TGTGCCAGTAGTATAGATGCGGGAATTCAGCCCCAGCATTTT. This gives the protein CASSIDAGIQPQHF.

J is TRBJ1-2 and V is TRBV28; D not certain. Germline V gene lookup returns CDR1 MDHEN and CDR2 SYDVKM. V lost 3 bases to trimming and J lost 0 bases, with 8 bases between them. This CDR3 has 14 residues. CDR3 loop: CASSFSGSNYGYTF. Here the CDR3 DNA reads TGTGCCAGCAGTTTCTCGGGTTCTAACTATGGCTACACCTTC.

The sample holds one count of this clone. This chain uses TRBV7-3 with TRBJ2-1, with a possible D match to TRBD1 (7 bases). CDR1 is SGHTA and CDR2 is FQGTGA in the germline V gene. The V and J ends lost 5 bases and 8 bases respectively, with 13 bases between them. The CDR3 runs 13 residues. CDR3 region: CASSMDRRDEQFF. The CDR3 bases are TGTGCCAGCAGCATGGACAGGAGGGATGAGCAGTTCTTC.

This rearrangement joins TRBV29-1 to TRBJ2-7; 10 bases agree with TRBD1. Trimming took 5 bases from V and 2 from J; bases not matched to a gene: 3. In germline, CDR1 is SQVTM, CDR2 ANQGSEA. This CDR3 has 13 residues. For the CDR3, the DNA is TGCAGCGTTTCTGGACAGGGGGCCTACGAGCAGTACTTC. It encodes CSVSGQGAYEQYF.

V is TRBV10-3 and J is TRBJ2-3, with D tentatively TRBD1 (5 bases). Trimming took off 6 bases at V and 3 bases at J, with 7 bases between the two ends. The CDR3 covers 12 residues. CDR1 is ENHRY, CDR2 SYGVKD, per germline. CDR3 DNA: TGTGCCATCAGGACAGCGACAGATACGCAGTATTTT. This codes for CAIRTATDTQYF.

The gene calls are TRBV25-1 and TRBJ2-5, with TRBD1 as a possible D gene (6 bases). The CDR3 totals 14 residues. CDR1 is MGHDK, CDR2 SYGVNS, per germline. V lost 6 bases to trimming and J lost 3 bases, with 14 bases between them. The DNA of the CDR3 is TGTGCCAGCAGGAGGACAGAACGGGAAGAGACCCAGTACTTC. This gives the protein CASRRTEREETQYF.

The V call is TRBV11-2, the J call TRBJ2-1; 12 bases map to TRBD2. V shed 3 bases and J 8 bases; nucleotides not matched to a gene: 5. The V gene's germline CDR1 is SGHAT and CDR2 FQNNGV. The CDR3 runs 15 residues. CDR3 DNA: TGTGCCAGCAGCTTTCTAGCGGGAGGGTCGGATGAGCAGTTCTTC. Protein sequence: CASSFLAGGSDEQFF. Based on the CDR3 plus reference TRBV11-2 and TRBJ2-1, the full variable domain is EAGVAQSPRYKIIEKRQSVAFWCNPISGHATLYWYQQILGQGPKLLIQFQNNGVVDDSQLPKDRFSAERLKGVDSTLKIQPAKLEDSAVYLCASSFLAGGSDEQFFGPGTRLTVL.

The chain is built from TRBV12-3 or TRBV12-4 and TRBJ2-7; D unresolved. This CDR3 is 12 amino acids long. Trimming took 3 bases from V and 6 from J, leaving 9 bases between them. CDR3 region: CASSFGVGEQYF. The CDR3 nucleotides read TGTGCCAGCAGTTTTGGAGTTGGCGAGCAGTACTTC.

This clone has just one count. This chain links TRBV6-1 with TRBJ2-7, with D uncertain. Germline CDR1 and CDR2: MNHNS and SASEGT. V was shortened by 2 bases and J by 3 bases, with 2 bases between the two germline ends. The CDR3 is 11 amino acids. The CDR3 sequence: CASSERYEQYF. The DNA of the CDR3 is TGTGCCAGCAGTGAACGCTACGAGCAGTACTTC.

The table lists this clone with a few counts. The chain uses TRBV10-1 and TRBJ2-3, with 11 nucleotides matching TRBD2. This CDR3 has 16 amino acids. Germline CDR1 is WNHNN and CDR2 is SYGVQD (reference sequence). The V segment lost 5 bases and the J segment 6 bases; nucleotides outside the gene matches: 10. CDR3 loop: CASSPGTSGPGDTQYF. Here the CDR3 DNA reads TGCGCCAGCAGTCCCGGGACTAGCGGTCCGGGGGATACGCAGTATTTT.

The chain has TRBV19 and TRBJ2-7; tentative D call: TRBD1 (6 bases). Trimming cost V 3 bases and J 4 bases, with 13 bases left between them. Looked up from germline, CDR1 is LNHDA and CDR2 is SQIVND (reference sequence). The CDR3 consists of 14 residues. The CDR3: CASSIGYRAYEQYF. The CDR3 DNA follows: TGTGCCAGTAGTATTGGGTACAGGGCGTACGAGCAGTACTTC. Combining the CDR3 with reference TRBV19 and TRBJ2-7 gives the whole variable domain DGGITQSPKYLFRKEGQNVTLSCEQNLNHDAMYWYRQDPGQGLRLIYYSQIVNDFQKGDIAEGYSVSREKKESFPLTVTSAQKNPTAFYLCASSIGYRAYEQYFGPGTRLTVT.